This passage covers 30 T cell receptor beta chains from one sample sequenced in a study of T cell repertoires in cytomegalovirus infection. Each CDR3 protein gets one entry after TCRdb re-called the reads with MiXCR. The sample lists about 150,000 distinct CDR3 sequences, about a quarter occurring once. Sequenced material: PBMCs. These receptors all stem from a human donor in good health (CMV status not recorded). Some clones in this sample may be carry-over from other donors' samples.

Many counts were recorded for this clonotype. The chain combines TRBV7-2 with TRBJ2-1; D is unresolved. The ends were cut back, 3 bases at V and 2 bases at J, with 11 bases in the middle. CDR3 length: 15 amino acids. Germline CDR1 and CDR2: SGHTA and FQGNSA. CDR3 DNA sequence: TGTGCCAGCAGCTTTGTGACTCCGACCTACAATGAGCAGTTCTTC. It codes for CASSFVTPTYNEQFF. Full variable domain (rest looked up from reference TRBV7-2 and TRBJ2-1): GAGVSQSPSNKVTEKGKDVELRCDPISGHTALYWYRQSLGQGLEFLIYFQGNSAPDKSGLPSDRFSAERTGGSVSTLTIQRTQQEDSAVYLCASSFVTPTYNEQFFGPGTRLTVL.

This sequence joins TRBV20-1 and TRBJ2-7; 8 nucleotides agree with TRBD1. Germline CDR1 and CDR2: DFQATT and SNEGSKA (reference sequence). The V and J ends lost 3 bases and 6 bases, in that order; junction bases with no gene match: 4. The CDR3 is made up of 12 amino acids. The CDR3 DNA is TGCAGTGCTAGGATCGACAGGGGCGAGCAGTACTTC. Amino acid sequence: CSARIDRGEQYF.

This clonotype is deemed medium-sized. CDR3 nucleotides: TGTGCCAGCCGTGACGGGAACACCGGGGAGCTGTTTTTT. Encoded protein: CASRDGNTGELFF. V and J are TRBV7-9 and TRBJ2-2, with D unclear. Germline V lookup: CDR1 SEHNR, CDR2 FQNEAQ (reference sequence). This CDR3 is 13 amino acids long. V gave up 8 bases and J gave up 1 base, with 8 bases separating them.

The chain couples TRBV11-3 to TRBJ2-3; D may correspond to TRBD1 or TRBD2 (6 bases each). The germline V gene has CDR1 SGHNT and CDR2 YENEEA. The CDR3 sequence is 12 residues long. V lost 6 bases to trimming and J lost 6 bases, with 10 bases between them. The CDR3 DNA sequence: TGTGCCAGCAGTAGGGGGGATGATACGCAGTATTTT. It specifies CASSRGDDTQYF.

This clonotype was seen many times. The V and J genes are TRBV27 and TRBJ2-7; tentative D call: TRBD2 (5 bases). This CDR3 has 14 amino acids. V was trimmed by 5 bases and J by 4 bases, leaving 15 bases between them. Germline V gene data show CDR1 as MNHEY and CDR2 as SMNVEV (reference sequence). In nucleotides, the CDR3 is TGTGCCAGCAGTCGGGATTTCTTGTATTACGAGCAGTACTTC. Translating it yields CASSRDFLYYEQYF.

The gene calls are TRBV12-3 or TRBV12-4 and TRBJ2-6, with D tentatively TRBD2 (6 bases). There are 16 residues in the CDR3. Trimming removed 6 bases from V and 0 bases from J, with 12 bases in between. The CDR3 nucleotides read TGTGCCAGCAGCGAGCGGGCCAGCTCTGGGGCCAACGTCCTGACTTTC. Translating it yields CASSERASSGANVLTF.

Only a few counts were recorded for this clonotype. This CDR3 reads CASSPSGRDETQYF. DNA of the CDR3: TGTGCCAGCAGCCCAAGCGGGAGGGATGAGACCCAGTACTTC. This chain uses TRBV7-9 with TRBJ2-5; 10 bases map to TRBD2. Germline CDR1 SEHNR, CDR2 FQNEAQ (reference sequence). V lost 5 bases to trimming and J lost 5 bases; unmatched junction nucleotides: 5. CDR3 size: 14 residues.

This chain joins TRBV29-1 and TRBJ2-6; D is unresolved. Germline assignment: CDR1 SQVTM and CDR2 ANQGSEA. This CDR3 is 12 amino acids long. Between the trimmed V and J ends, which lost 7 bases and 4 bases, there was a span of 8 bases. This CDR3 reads CSATGGANVLTF. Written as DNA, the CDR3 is TGCAGCGCTACCGGCGGGGCCAACGTCCTGACTTTC.

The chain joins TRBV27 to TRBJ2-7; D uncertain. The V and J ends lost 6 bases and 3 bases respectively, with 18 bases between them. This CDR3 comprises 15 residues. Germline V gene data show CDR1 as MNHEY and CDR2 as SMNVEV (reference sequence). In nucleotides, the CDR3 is TGTGCCAGCAGGATGACATGGGTCGATGTCTACGAGCAGTACTTC. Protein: CASRMTWVDVYEQYF.

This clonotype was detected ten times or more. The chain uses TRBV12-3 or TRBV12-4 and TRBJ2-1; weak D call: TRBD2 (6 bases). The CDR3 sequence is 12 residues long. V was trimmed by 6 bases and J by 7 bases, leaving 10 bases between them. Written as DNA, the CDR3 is TGTGCCAGCAGGGGACTCCGAAATGAGCAGTTCTTC. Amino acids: CASRGLRNEQFF.

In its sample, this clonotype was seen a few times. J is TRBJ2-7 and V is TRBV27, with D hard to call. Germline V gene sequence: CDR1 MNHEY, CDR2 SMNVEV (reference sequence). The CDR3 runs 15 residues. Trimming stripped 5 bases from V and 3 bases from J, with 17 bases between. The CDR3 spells CASSPSRTILYEQYF. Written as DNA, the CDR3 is TGTGCCAGCAGTCCTTCGCGAACGATCCTCTACGAGCAGTACTTC.

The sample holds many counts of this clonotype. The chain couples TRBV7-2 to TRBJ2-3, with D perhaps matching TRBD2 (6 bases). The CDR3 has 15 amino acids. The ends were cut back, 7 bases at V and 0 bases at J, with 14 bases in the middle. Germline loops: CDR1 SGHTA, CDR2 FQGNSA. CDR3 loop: CASTSGDSSTDTQYF. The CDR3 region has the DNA TGTGCCAGCACCTCGGGGGACTCAAGCACAGATACGCAGTATTTT.

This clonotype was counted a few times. The CDR3 reads CASSPRANTEAFF. The CDR3 DNA is TGTGCCAGCAGTCCACGGGCGAACACTGAAGCTTTCTTT. V gene TRBV6-5 combines with J gene TRBJ1-1; no firm D call. The germline CDR1 and CDR2 sequences are MNHEY and SVGAGI. V lost 5 bases, J lost 1 base, and 8 bases lay in between. The CDR3 has 13 amino acids.

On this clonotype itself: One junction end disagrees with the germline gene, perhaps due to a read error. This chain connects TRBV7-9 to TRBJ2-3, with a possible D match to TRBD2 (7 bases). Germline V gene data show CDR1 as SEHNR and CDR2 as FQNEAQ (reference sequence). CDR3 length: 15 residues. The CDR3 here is CDSSLVGGAGDTQYF. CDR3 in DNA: TGTGACAGCAGCTTAGTGGGGGGGGCCGGAGATACGCAGTATTTT.

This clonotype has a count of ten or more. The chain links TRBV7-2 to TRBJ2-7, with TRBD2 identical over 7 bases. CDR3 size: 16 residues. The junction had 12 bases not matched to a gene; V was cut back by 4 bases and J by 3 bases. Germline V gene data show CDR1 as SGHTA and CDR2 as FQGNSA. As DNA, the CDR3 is TGTGCCAGCAGCTCGGTGGGGAGCGGGATTGGCTACGAGCAGTACTTC. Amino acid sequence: CASSSVGSGIGYEQYF.

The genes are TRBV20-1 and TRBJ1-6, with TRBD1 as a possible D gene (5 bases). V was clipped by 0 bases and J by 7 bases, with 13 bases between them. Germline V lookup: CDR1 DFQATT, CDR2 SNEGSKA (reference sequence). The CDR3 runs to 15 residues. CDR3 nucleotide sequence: TGCAGTGCTAGAGACCCCCAGGGAAAGAATTCACCCCTCCACTTT. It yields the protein CSARDPQGKNSPLHF.

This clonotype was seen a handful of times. This CDR3 reads CASSYRQGVHYGYTF. CDR3 DNA: TGTGCCAGCAGCTATCGACAGGGGGTTCACTATGGCTACACCTTC. The chain links TRBV12-3 or TRBV12-4 to TRBJ1-2; TRBD1 agrees at 9 bases. With V trimmed by 6 bases and J by 3 bases, 8 bases remained unmatched. This CDR3 has 15 residues.

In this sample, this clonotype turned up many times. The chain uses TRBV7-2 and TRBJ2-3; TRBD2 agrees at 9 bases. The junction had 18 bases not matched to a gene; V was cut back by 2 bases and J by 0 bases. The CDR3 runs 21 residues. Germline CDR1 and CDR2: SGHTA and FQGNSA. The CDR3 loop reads CASSLYRREGRFGGSTDTQYF. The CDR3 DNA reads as TGTGCCAGCAGCTTATATAGGCGGGAGGGCCGGTTTGGTGGCAGCACAGATACGCAGTATTTT.

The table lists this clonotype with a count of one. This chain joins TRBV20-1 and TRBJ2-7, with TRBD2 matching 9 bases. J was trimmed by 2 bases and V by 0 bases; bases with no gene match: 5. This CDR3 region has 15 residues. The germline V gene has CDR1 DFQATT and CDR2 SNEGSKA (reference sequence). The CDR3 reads CSARDLTSGAYEQYF. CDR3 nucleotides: TGCAGTGCTAGAGATTTGACTAGCGGCGCCTACGAGCAGTACTTC.

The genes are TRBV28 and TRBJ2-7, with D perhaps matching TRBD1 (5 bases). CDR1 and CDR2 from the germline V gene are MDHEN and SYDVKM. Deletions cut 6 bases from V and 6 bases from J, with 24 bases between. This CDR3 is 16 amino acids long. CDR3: CASSVLTLGLDGEQYF. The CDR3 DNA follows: TGTGCCAGCAGCGTACTCACCCTGGGGCTGGATGGCGAGCAGTACTTC.

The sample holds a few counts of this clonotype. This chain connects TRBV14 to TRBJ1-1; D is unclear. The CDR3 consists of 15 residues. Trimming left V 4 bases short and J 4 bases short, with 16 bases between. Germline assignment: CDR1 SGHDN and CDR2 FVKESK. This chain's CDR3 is CASSPPVSGFTEAFF. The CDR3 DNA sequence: TGTGCCAGCAGCCCCCCTGTCTCCGGTTTCACTGAAGCTTTCTTT.

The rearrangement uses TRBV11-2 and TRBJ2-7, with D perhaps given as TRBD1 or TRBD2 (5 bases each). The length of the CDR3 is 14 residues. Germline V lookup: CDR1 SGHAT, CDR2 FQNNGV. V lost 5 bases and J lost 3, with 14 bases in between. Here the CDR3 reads CASSVTGTDYEQYF. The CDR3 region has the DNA TGTGCCAGCAGCGTGACCGGGACGGACTACGAGCAGTACTTC. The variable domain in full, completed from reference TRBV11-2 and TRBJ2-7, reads EAGVAQSPRYKIIEKRQSVAFWCNPISGHATLYWYQQILGQGPKLLIQFQNNGVVDDSQLPKDRFSAERLKGVDSTLKIQPAKLEDSAVYLCASSVTGTDYEQYFGPGTRLTVT.

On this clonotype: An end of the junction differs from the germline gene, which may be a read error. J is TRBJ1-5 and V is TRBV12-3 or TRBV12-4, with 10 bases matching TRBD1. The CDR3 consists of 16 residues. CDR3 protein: CAGSSGTGVGNQPQHF. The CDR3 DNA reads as TGTGCCGGCAGTTCCGGGACAGGGGTCGGTAATCAGCCCCAGCATTTT.

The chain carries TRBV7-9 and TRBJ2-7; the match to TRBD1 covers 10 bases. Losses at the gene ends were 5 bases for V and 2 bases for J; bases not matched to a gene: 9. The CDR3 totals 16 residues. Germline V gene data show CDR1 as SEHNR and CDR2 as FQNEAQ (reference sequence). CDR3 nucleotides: TGTGCCAGCAGCCCCCGGGACAGGGGAGGGACCTACGAGCAGTACTTC. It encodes CASSPRDRGGTYEQYF. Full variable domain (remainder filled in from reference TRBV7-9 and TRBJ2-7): DTGVSQNPRHKITKRGQNVTFRCDPISEHNRLYWYRQTLGQGPEFLTYFQNEAQLEKSRLLSDRFSAERPKGSFSTLEIQRTEQGDSAMYLCASSPRDRGGTYEQYFGPGTRLTVT.

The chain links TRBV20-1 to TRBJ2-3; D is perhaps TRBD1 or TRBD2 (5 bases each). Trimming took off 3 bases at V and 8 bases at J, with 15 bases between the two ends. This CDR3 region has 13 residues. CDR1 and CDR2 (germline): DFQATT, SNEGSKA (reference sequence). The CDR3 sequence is CSARGPYEITQYF. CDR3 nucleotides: TGCAGTGCTAGGGGACCCTATGAGATTACGCAGTATTTT.

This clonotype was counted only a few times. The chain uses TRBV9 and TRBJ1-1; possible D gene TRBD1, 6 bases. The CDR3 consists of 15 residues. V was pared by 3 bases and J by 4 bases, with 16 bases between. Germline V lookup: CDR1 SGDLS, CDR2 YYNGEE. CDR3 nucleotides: TGTGCCAGCAGCGAGGGACACCCTAGGAGCACTGAAGCTTTCTTT. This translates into CASSEGHPRSTEAFF.

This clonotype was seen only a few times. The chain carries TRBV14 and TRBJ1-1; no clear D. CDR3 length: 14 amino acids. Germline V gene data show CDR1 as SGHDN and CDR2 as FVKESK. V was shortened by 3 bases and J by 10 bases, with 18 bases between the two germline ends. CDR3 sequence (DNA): TGTGCCAGCAGCCAGACTCCGGAAGGGTTGAGAGCTTTCTTT. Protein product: CASSQTPEGLRAFF. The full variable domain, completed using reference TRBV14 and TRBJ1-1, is EAGVTQFPSHSVIEKGQTVTLRCDPISGHDNLYWYRRVMGKEIKFLLHFVKESKQDESGMPNNRFLAERTGGTYSTLKVQPAELEDSGVYFCASSQTPEGLRAFFGQGTRLTVV.

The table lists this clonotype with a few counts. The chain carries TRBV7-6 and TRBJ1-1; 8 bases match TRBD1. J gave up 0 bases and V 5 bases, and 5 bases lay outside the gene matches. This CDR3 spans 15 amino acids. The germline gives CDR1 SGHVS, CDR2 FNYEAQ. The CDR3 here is CASSAGQGLNTEAFF. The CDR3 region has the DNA TGTGCCAGCAGCGCTGGACAGGGACTGAACACTGAAGCTTTCTTT.

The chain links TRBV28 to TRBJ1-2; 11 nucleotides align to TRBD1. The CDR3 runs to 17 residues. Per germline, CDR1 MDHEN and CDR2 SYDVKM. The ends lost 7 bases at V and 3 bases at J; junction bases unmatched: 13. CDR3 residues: CASTQGGTGGIDYGYTF. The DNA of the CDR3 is TGTGCCAGCACTCAAGGGGGGACAGGGGGTATTGACTATGGCTACACCTTC.

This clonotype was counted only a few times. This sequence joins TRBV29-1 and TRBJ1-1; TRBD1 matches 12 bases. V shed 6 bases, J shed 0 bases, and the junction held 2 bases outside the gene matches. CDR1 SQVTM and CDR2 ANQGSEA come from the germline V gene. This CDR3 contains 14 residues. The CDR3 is CSVGTGGVNTEAFF. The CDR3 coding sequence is TGCAGCGTAGGGACAGGGGGCGTGAACACTGAAGCTTTCTTT.